This is a list of T cell receptor beta chains from one sample in a study of blood T cells in healthy people across ages. TCRdb processed the 5' RACE reads anew with MiXCR; each CDR3 protein has one entry. The data show about 1.5 million distinct CDR3 sequences, approximately 43% seen once. Sequenced: blood. The receptor source for this set is a woman under 30 in good health. CDR3s include the opening cysteine and the closing phenylalanine or tryptophan. A D gene is named only where the DNA matches it firmly. Size tells how often a clone was seen (once, few, many) or the class of an expanded clone, and some rows leave it out.

j_call: TRBJ2-3
d_call: TRBD2
v_call: TRBV20-1
clone_size: few
cdr3_aa: CSARDLRELTDTQYF
cdr3_nt: TGCAGTGCTAGAGATTTGCGGGAGTTGACAGATACGCAGTATTTT

j_call: TRBJ2-4
d_call: -
v_call: TRBV12-3/TRBV12-4
clone_size: -
cdr3_aa: CASSFPLGGNIQYF
cdr3_nt: TGTGCCAGCAGTTTCCCGTTAGGGGGAAACATTCAGTACTTC

j_call: TRBJ2-5
d_call: -
v_call: TRBV7-2
clone_size: few
cdr3_aa: CASSNRRGSETQYF
cdr3_nt: TGTGCCAGCAGCAATAGGAGGGGGTCAGAGACCCAGTACTTC

j_call: TRBJ1-1
d_call: -
v_call: TRBV30
clone_size: -
cdr3_aa: CAGSFSGREAFF
cdr3_nt: TGTGCCGGGAGTTTTAGCGGAAGGGAAGCTTTCTTT

j_call: TRBJ2-1
d_call: TRBD2
v_call: TRBV7-9
clone_size: -
cdr3_aa: CASSLQGLAGENEQFF
cdr3_nt: TGTGCCAGCAGCTTACAGGGACTAGCGGGAGAAAATGAGCAGTTCTTC

j_call: TRBJ1-3
d_call: -
v_call: TRBV12-3/TRBV12-4
clone_size: once
cdr3_aa: CASSLTGGMSTIYF
cdr3_nt: TGTGCCAGCAGTCTAACCGGAGGGATGAGCACCATATATTTT

j_call: TRBJ2-1
d_call: TRBD1
v_call: TRBV2
clone_size: -
cdr3_aa: CASSQGAHIYNEQFF
cdr3_nt: TGTGCCAGCAGTCAGGGGGCGCATATTTACAATGAGCAGTTCTTC

j_call: TRBJ1-4
d_call: TRBD1
v_call: TRBV28
clone_size: -
cdr3_aa: CASSLLGQRNEKLFF
cdr3_nt: TGTGCCAGCAGTTTATTGGGACAGAGGAATGAAAAACTGTTTTTT

j_call: TRBJ2-1
d_call: TRBD2
v_call: TRBV7-8
clone_size: few
cdr3_aa: CASRLARLAGVDNEQFF
cdr3_nt: TGTGCCAGCAGGCTTGCACGACTAGCGGGAGTTGACAATGAGCAGTTCTTC

j_call: TRBJ1-5
d_call: -
v_call: TRBV20-1
clone_size: -
cdr3_aa: CSASLYRNQPQHF
cdr3_nt: TGCAGTGCTAGCCTATACCGAAATCAGCCCCAGCATTTT

j_call: TRBJ2-1
d_call: -
v_call: TRBV24-1
clone_size: -
cdr3_aa: CATSVISYNEQFF
cdr3_nt: TGTGCCACCAGTGTAATATCCTACAATGAGCAGTTCTTC

j_call: TRBJ1-5
d_call: -
v_call: TRBV15
clone_size: -
cdr3_aa: CATSREPTQPQHF
cdr3_nt: TGTGCCACCAGCAGAGAGCCGACTCAGCCCCAGCATTTT

j_call: TRBJ2-3
d_call: -
v_call: TRBV29-1
clone_size: once
cdr3_aa: CGGGLALDTRYF
cdr3_nt: TGCGGAGGGGGCCTGGCCCTGGATACGCGGTATTTT

j_call: TRBJ1-1
d_call: TRBD1
v_call: TRBV4-3
clone_size: few
cdr3_aa: CASSQDRGLGNTEAFF
cdr3_nt: TGCGCCAGCAGCCAGGACAGGGGTTTGGGGAACACTGAAGCTTTCTTT

j_call: TRBJ2-3
d_call: TRBD2
v_call: TRBV20-1
clone_size: few
cdr3_aa: CSVHRGLAGEADTQYF
cdr3_nt: TGCAGTGTTCACCGTGGACTAGCGGGAGAGGCAGATACGCAGTATTTT

j_call: TRBJ2-7
d_call: TRBD1
v_call: TRBV20-1
clone_size: -
cdr3_aa: CSASYPMRQGEGEQYF
cdr3_nt: TGCAGTGCTAGCTACCCAATGAGACAGGGGGAAGGCGAGCAGTACTTC